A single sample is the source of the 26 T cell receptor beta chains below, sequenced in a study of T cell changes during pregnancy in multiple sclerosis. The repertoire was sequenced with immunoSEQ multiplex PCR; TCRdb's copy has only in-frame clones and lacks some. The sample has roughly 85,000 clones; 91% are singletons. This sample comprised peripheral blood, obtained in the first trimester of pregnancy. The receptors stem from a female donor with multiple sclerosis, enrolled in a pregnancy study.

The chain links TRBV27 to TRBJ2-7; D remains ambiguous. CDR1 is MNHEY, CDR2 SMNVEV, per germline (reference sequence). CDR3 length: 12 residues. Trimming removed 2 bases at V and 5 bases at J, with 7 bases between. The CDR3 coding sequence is TGTGCCAGCAGTTTAAGTGGCCACGAGCAGTACTTC. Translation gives CASSLSGHEQYF.

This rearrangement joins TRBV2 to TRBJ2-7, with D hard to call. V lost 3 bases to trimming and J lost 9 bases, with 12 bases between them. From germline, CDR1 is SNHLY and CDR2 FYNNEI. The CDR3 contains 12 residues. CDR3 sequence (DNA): TGTGCCAGCAGTGAGTCATCAACGGGGCAGTACTTC. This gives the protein CASSESSTGQYF.

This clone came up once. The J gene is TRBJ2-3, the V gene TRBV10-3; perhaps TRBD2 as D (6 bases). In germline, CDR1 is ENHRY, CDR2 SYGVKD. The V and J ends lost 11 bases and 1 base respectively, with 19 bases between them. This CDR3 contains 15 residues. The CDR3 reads CAVKRDSVRTDTQYF. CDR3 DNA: TGTGCCGTAAAACGGGACTCTGTTCGCACAGATACGCAGTATTTT.

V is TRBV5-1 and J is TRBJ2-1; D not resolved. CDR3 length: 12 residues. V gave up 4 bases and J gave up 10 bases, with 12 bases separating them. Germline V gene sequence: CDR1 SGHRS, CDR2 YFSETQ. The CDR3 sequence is CASSALGTEQFF. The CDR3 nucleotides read TGCGCCAGCAGCGCCCTAGGCACAGAGCAGTTCTTC.

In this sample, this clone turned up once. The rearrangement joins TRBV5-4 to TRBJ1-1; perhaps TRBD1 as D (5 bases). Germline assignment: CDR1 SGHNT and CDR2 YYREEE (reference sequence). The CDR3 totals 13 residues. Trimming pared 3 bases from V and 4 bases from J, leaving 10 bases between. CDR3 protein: CASSSPGVTEAFF. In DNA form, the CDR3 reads TGTGCCAGCAGCTCGCCGGGGGTCACTGAAGCTTTCTTT. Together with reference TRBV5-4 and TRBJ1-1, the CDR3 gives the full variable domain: ETGVTQSPTHLIKTRGQQVTLRCSSQSGHNTVSWYQQALGQGPQFIFQYYREEENGRGNFPPRFSGLQFPNYSSELNVNALELDDSALYLCASSSPGVTEAFFGQGTRLTVV.

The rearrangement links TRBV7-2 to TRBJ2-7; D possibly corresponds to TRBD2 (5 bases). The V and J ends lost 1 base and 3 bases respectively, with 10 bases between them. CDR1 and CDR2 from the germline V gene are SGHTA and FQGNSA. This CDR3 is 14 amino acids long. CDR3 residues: CASSLVTGIYEQYF. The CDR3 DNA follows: TGTGCCAGCAGCTTAGTAACGGGGATCTACGAGCAGTACTTC.

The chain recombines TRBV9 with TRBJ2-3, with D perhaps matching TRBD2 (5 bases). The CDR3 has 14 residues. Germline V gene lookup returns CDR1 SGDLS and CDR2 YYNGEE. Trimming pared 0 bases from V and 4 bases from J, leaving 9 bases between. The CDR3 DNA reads TGTGCCAGCAGCGTAGAGAGGGATGCAGATACGCAGTATTTT. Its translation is CASSVERDADTQYF.

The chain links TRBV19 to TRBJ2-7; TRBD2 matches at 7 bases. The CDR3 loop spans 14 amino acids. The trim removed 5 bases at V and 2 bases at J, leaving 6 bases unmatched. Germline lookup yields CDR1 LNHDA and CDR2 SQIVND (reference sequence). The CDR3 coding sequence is TGTGCCAGTAGTCCCCGGGGGGTCACCTACGAGCAGTACTTC. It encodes CASSPRGVTYEQYF.

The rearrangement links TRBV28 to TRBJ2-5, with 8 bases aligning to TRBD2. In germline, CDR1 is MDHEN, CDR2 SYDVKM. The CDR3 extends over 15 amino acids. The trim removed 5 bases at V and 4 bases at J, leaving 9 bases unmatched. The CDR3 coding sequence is TGTGCCAGCAGTCTCGGGGGGGCGACGCCAGAGACCCAGTACTTC. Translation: CASSLGGATPETQYF.

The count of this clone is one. The CDR3 coding sequence is TGTGCCAGCCGCAGGGCCCCGAACACCGGGGAGCTGTTTTTT. The encoded protein is CASRRAPNTGELFF. This chain links TRBV9 with TRBJ2-2; D possibly corresponds to TRBD1 (5 bases). CDR3 length equals 14 residues. The V gene's germline CDR1 is SGDLS and CDR2 YYNGEE. V was cut by 7 bases and J by 0 bases, with 10 bases left in between.

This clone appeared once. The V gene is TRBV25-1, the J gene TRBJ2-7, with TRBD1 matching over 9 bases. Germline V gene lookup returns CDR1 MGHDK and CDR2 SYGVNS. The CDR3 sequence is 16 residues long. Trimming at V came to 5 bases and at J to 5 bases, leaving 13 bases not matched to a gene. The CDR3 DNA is TGTGCCAGCAGTCGAAACGAGGGGACAGGGCACAACGAGCAGTACTTC. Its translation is CASSRNEGTGHNEQYF.

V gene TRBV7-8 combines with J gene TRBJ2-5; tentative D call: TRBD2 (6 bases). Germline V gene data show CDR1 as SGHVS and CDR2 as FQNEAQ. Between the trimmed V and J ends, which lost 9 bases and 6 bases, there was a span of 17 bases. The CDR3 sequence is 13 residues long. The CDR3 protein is CASSGDPYKTQYF. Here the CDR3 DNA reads TGTGCCAGTTCGGGGGACCCTTATAAGACCCAGTACTTC.

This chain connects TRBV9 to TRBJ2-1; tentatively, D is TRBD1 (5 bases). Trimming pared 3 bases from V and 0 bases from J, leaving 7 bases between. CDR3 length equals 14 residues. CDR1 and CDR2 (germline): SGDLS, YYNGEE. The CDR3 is CASSDRSSYNEQFF. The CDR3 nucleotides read TGTGCCAGCAGCGACAGGAGCTCCTACAATGAGCAGTTCTTC. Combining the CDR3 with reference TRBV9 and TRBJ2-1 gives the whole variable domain DSGVTQTPKHLITATGQRVTLRCSPRSGDLSVYWYQQSLDQGLQFLIQYYNGEERAKGNILERFSAQQFPDLHSELNLSSLELGDSALYFCASSDRSSYNEQFFGPGTRLTVL.

The CDR3 loop is CAISEERYEQYF. CDR3 coding DNA: TGTGCCATCAGTGAGGAGCGATACGAGCAGTACTTC. The chain couples TRBV10-3 to TRBJ2-7, with unresolved D. Germline V gene data show CDR1 as ENHRY and CDR2 as SYGVKD. V was pared by 2 bases and J by 4 bases, with 6 bases between. The CDR3 loop spans 12 amino acids.

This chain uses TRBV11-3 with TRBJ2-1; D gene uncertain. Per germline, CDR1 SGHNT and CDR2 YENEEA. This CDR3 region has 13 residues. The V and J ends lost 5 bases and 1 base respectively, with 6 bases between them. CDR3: CASSPNSYNEQFF. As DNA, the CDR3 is TGTGCCAGCAGCCCTAATTCCTACAATGAGCAGTTCTTC.

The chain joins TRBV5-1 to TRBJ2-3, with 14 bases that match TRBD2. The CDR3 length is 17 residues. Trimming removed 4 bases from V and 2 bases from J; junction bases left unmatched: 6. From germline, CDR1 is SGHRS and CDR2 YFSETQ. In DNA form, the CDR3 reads TGCGCCAGCAGCGCGTGGACTAGCGGGGGGCACACAGATACGCAGTATTTT. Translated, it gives CASSAWTSGGHTDTQYF.

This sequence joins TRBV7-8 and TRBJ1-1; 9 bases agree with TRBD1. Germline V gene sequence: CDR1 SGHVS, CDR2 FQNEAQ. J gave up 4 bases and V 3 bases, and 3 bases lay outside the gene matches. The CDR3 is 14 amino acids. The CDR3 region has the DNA TGTGCCAGCAGCTTCCGACAGGGGGGCACTGAAGCTTTCTTT. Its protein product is CASSFRQGGTEAFF.

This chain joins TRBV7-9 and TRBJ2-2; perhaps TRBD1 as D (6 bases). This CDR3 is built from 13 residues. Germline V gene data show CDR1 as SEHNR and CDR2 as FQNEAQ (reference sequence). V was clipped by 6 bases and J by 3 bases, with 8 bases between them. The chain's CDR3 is CASSPGDTGELFF. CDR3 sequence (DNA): TGTGCCAGCAGTCCAGGGGACACCGGGGAGCTGTTTTTT.

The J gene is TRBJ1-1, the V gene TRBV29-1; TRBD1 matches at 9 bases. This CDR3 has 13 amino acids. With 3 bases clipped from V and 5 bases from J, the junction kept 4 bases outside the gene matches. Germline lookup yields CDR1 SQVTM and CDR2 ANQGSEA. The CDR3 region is CSVEGQGGTEAFF. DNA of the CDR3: TGCAGCGTTGAGGGACAGGGAGGGACTGAAGCTTTCTTT.

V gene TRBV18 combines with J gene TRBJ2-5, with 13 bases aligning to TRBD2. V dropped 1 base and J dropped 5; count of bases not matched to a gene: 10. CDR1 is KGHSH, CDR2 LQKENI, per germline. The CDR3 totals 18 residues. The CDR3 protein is CASSPRLTSGGQSETQYF. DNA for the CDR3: TGTGCCAGCTCACCACGGTTGACTAGCGGGGGGCAGTCGGAGACCCAGTACTTC.

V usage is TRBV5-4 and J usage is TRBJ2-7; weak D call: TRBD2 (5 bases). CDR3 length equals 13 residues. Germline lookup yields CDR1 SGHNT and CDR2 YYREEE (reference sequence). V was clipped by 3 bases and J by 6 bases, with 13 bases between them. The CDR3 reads CASSSRSGFEQYF. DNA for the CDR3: TGTGCCAGCAGCTCCCGCAGCGGCTTCGAGCAGTACTTC.

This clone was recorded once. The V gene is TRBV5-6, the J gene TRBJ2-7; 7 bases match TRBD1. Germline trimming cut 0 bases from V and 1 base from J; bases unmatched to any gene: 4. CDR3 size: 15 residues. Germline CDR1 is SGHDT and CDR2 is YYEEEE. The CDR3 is CASSLGRQGSYEQYF. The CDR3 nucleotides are TGTGCCAGCAGCTTGGGGCGACAGGGATCCTACGAGCAGTACTTC. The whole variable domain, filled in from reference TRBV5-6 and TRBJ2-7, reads DAGVTQSPTHLIKTRGQQVTLRCSPKSGHDTVSWYQQALGQGPQFIFQYYEEEERQRGNFPDRFSGHQFPNYSSELNVNALLLGDSALYLCASSLGRQGSYEQYFGPGTRLTVT.

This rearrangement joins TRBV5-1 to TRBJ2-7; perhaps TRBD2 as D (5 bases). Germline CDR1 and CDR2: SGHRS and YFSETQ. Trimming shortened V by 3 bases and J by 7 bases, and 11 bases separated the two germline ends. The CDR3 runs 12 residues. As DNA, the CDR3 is TGCGCCAGCAGCTCGGAGCGGAGGGAGCAGTACTTC. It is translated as CASSSERREQYF.

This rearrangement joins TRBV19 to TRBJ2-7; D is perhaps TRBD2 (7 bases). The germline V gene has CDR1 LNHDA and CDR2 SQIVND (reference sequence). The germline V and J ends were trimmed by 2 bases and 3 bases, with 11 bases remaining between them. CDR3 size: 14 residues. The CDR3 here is CASSISGTHYEQYF. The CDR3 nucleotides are TGTGCCAGTAGTATAAGCGGGACACACTACGAGCAGTACTTC.

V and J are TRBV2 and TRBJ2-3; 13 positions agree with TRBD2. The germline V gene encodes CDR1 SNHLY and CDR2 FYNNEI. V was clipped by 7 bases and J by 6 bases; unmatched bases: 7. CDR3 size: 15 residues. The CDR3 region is CASTGLAGLGDTQYF. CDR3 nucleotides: TGTGCCAGCACGGGACTAGCGGGACTTGGGGATACGCAGTATTTT.

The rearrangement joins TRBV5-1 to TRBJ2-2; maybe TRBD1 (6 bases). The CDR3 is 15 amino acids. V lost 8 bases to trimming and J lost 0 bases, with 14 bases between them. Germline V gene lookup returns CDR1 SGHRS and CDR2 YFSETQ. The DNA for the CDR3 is TGCGCCAGTGGGGGATGGACAGCGAACACCGGGGAGCTGTTTTTT. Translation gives CASGGWTANTGELFF.